This is a list of T cell receptor beta chains from one sample in a study of glioma-infiltrating T cells after dendritic cell vaccination. Produced via immunoSEQ multiplex PCR; TCRdb's table is partial and in-frame only. In the table there are about 20,000 clones, 79% of which are singletons. The source was blood, collected before dendritic cell vaccination. Source of these receptors: a human donor with glioblastoma. Each CDR3 is given with its conserved first and last residue. Each record gives: D gene, clone size, J gene, V gene, CDR3 DNA, CDR3 protein. A D gene is named only where the DNA matches it firmly. A row's size may be missing; if present it is once, few, many or a size class.

d_call: -
clone_size: -
j_call: TRBJ2-1
v_call: TRBV7-2
cdr3_nt: TGTGCCAGCAGCTTTCCGGCGGTCAATGAGCAGTTCTTC
cdr3_aa: CASSFPAVNEQFF

d_call: -
clone_size: once
j_call: TRBJ2-1
v_call: TRBV19
cdr3_nt: TGTGCCACGGGTCTAGGCGATGACGAGCAGTTCTTC
cdr3_aa: CATGLGDDEQFF

d_call: -
clone_size: -
j_call: TRBJ1-1
v_call: TRBV29-1
cdr3_nt: TGCAGCGGTCAAAAAGTCAGGACAGAGAACACTGAAGCTTTCTTT
cdr3_aa: CSGQKVRTENTEAFF

d_call: -
clone_size: -
j_call: TRBJ2-7
v_call: TRBV7-9
cdr3_nt: TGTGCCAGCAGCGCCCGAGAATCCTACGAGCAGTACTTC
cdr3_aa: CASSARESYEQYF

d_call: TRBD1
clone_size: -
j_call: TRBJ2-3
v_call: TRBV9
cdr3_nt: TGTGCCAGCAGCCTACACGCAGGGGGCGGGACAGATACGCAGTATTTT
cdr3_aa: CASSLHAGGGTDTQYF

d_call: -
clone_size: once
j_call: TRBJ1-2
v_call: TRBV15
cdr3_nt: TGTGCCACCAGCAGAGATAGAATCGGCTACACCTTC
cdr3_aa: CATSRDRIGYTF

d_call: TRBD1
clone_size: -
j_call: TRBJ2-7
v_call: TRBV7-8
cdr3_nt: TGTGCCAGCAGCCCGTGGGGACAGGGTGGGTACGAGCAGTACTTC
cdr3_aa: CASSPWGQGGYEQYF

d_call: -
clone_size: -
j_call: TRBJ1-2
v_call: TRBV7-9
cdr3_nt: TGTGCCAGCAGCGGCGTCAACCCGGGACTAAACTATGGCTACACCTTC
cdr3_aa: CASSGVNPGLNYGYTF

d_call: -
clone_size: -
j_call: TRBJ1-1
v_call: TRBV6-6
cdr3_nt: TGTGCCAGCAGTAGGGCAGGGATGGACACTGAAGCTTTCTTT
cdr3_aa: CASSRAGMDTEAFF

d_call: TRBD2
clone_size: -
j_call: TRBJ2-7
v_call: TRBV11-2
cdr3_nt: TGTGCCAGCAGCTTAGGCGGGAGCAACCCCTACGAGCAGTACTTC
cdr3_aa: CASSLGGSNPYEQYF

d_call: -
clone_size: -
j_call: TRBJ2-1
v_call: TRBV7-9
cdr3_nt: TGTGCCAGCAGCTTAAGCGCCTTAATAAATGAGCAGTTCTTC
cdr3_aa: CASSLSALINEQFF

d_call: TRBD1
clone_size: once
j_call: TRBJ2-4
v_call: TRBV10-3
cdr3_nt: TGTGCCATCAGGGGACAGGGTCAAGCCAAAAACATTCAGTACTTC
cdr3_aa: CAIRGQGQAKNIQYF

d_call: -
clone_size: -
j_call: TRBJ2-5
v_call: TRBV5-1
cdr3_nt: TGCGCCAGCAGGGAGATAGAGACCCAGTACTTC
cdr3_aa: CASREIETQYF

d_call: TRBD1
clone_size: -
j_call: TRBJ1-2
v_call: TRBV29-1
cdr3_nt: TGCAGCGGTGGACAGGGGGACTATGGCTACACCTTC
cdr3_aa: CSGGQGDYGYTF

d_call: -
clone_size: -
j_call: TRBJ2-2
v_call: TRBV9
cdr3_nt: TGTGCCAGCAGCGCCGGGACACCCGGCGGGGAGCTGTTTTTT
cdr3_aa: CASSAGTPGGELFF

d_call: -
clone_size: -
j_call: TRBJ1-1
v_call: TRBV4-3
cdr3_nt: TGCGCCAGCAGCCAAGATCTGGAGACTGAAGCTTTCTTT
cdr3_aa: CASSQDLETEAFF

d_call: -
clone_size: -
j_call: TRBJ1-4
v_call: TRBV9
cdr3_nt: TGTGCCAGCAGCCTTACGGGGGGGGATGTAAATGAAAAACTGTTTTTT
cdr3_aa: CASSLTGGDVNEKLFF

d_call: -
clone_size: -
j_call: TRBJ1-2
v_call: TRBV18
cdr3_nt: TGTGCCAGCTCGGGCTCAAACTATGGCTACACCTTC
cdr3_aa: CASSGSNYGYTF